This T cell receptor (beta chain) was sequenced in a study of T cell repertoires in cytomegalovirus infection. Across the whole study: Public TCR beta signatures provided an indication of both CMV infection and a matching HLA type.

V gave up 6 bases and J gave up 7 bases, with 12 bases separating them. Germline V gene lookup returns CDR1 MNHEY and CDR2 SVGEGT. The CDR3 length is 12 residues. This clonotype was seen many times. Its matching antigen is unknown. MiXCR was run by TCRdb on the reads, yielding one entry per CDR3 protein. This table holds about 100,000 distinct CDR3 sequences, more than 20% found once. Findings and limits, study-wide: The cumulative frequency of public TCR beta families distinguished individuals who carried CMV together with the relevant HLA. What dominated the ex vivo response were HLA-C-restricted CMV-specific TCR beta clonotypes.

What was sequenced was CD8+ T cells from PBMCs. The chain has TRBV6-2 or TRBV6-3 and TRBJ1-1; D is undetermined. This TCR was sampled from a human donor in good health (CMV status not recorded). Some clones in this sample may be carry-over from other donors' samples. The CDR3 region is CASSKGPIEAFF. CDR3 DNA sequence: TGTGCCAGCAGCAAAGGGCCGATTGAAGCTTTCTTT.